The clone carrying this TCR beta chain came up once. Its antigen is not identified. The sample belongs to a study of OX40 agonist ivuxolimab in advanced cancers. Study overall: Every 2 weeks, patients got intravenous ivuxolimab at one of six dose levels (0.01-10 mg/kg). Study-level results: Relative to CD4+ cells, CD8+ T cells on average had more expanded clones.

Clones were read by immunoSEQ multiplex PCR, and TCRdb kept only the in-frame ones, dropping some. The data contain about 45,000 clones, 84% of them singletons. Germline CDR1 MNHEY, CDR2 SMNVEV (reference sequence). The length of the CDR3 is 16 residues. With 6 bases removed from V and 0 bases from J, the gap between germline ends came to 17 bases. This specimen was CD4+ or CD8+ T cells sorted from blood, taken in a trial of the OX40 agonist ivuxolimab. The V gene is TRBV27, the J gene TRBJ1-1; D remains unclear. The clonotype comes from an adult with an advanced solid tumor such as melanoma, head and neck, liver or kidney cancer. The CDR3 reads CASSPLQLGLNTEAFF. The CDR3 DNA sequence: TGTGCCAGCAGCCCCTTACAGTTGGGGTTGAACACTGAAGCTTTCTTT.